These 28 T cell receptor beta chains came from one sample sequenced in a study of post-analysis software for immune sequencing data. These receptors have no known antigen. Study-level points and caveats: About five TRBV segments were more frequent in patients than controls; TRBV5-6, TRBV5-1 and TRBV20-1 belonged to this group.

TCR beta cDNA libraries included unique molecular identifiers. A single record per CDR3 protein comes from TCRdb applying MiXCR to the PCR reads. The table has about 770,000 distinct CDR3 sequences, 46% seen once. The sequenced material came from blood. These receptors all come from a girl aged 10-17 years with multiple sclerosis.

This chain connects TRBV20-1 to TRBJ2-5; D possibly corresponds to TRBD2 (5 bases). Deletions cut 4 bases from V and 10 bases from J, with 10 bases between. CDR3 length: 10 residues. Germline V CDR1 and CDR2: DFQATT, SNEGSKA (reference sequence). In DNA form, the CDR3 reads TGCAGTGCTATCAGGACTCGCCAGTACTTC. This encodes CSAIRTRQYF.

Concerning this clonotype itself: One end of the junction does not line up with germline, which may come from a read error. This chain joins TRBV19 and TRBJ2-1; D not certain. In germline, CDR1 is LNHDA, CDR2 SQIVND (reference sequence). CDR3 length: 14 amino acids. The CDR3, as DNA: TGTGCCAGTAGCGGTTTGGGTACCTACAATGAGCGGTTCTTC. Protein sequence: CASSGLGTYNERFF.

This chain joins TRBV5-1 and TRBJ2-3; 7 positions agree with TRBD2. Germline CDR1 reads SGHRS; CDR2 reads YFSETQ. The CDR3 consists of 14 residues. V dropped 7 bases and J dropped 2; count of bases not matched to a gene: 7. The CDR3 is CASAQTSTTDTQYF. The CDR3 coding sequence is TGCGCCAGCGCCCAGACTAGCACCACAGATACGCAGTATTTT.

This CDR3 is CASSLEPFQETQYF. CDR3 sequence (DNA): TGTGCCAGCAGCTTGGAGCCATTCCAAGAGACCCAGTACTTC. The V gene is TRBV5-4, the J gene TRBJ2-5; D gene ambiguous. CDR1 is SGHNT, CDR2 YYREEE, per germline (reference sequence). The V end lost 0 bases, the J end lost 1 base, and 7 bases lay between the germline ends. This CDR3 contains 14 residues.

Only a few counts were recorded for this clonotype. The J gene is TRBJ2-1, the V gene TRBV7-9, with unresolved D. Trimming shortened V by 5 bases and J by 0 bases, and 11 bases separated the two germline ends. The CDR3 runs to 15 residues. Germline V gives CDR1 SEHNR, CDR2 FQNEAQ (reference sequence). CDR3 coding DNA: TGTGCCAGCAGCCAGGCCGTGAGCTCCTACAATGAGCAGTTCTTC. Translating gives CASSQAVSSYNEQFF.

In regard to this clonotype: The junction departs from germline at one end; a sequencing error may be responsible. The CDR3 nucleotides read TGTGCCAGTAGCTTCGAAGCATCCGGGGATCAGCCCCAGCATTTT. As protein: CASSFEASGDQPQHF. The chain is built from TRBV7-9 and TRBJ1-5, with D hard to call. The CDR3 extends over 15 amino acids. Germline-derived CDR1 and CDR2 are SEHNR and FQNEAQ (reference sequence).

The chain carries TRBV5-1 and TRBJ1-4, with TRBD1 matching 9 bases. Germline V gives CDR1 SGHRS, CDR2 YFSETQ. Trimming cost V 4 bases and J 7 bases; bases outside gene matches: 8. The CDR3 is made up of 15 amino acids. In DNA form, the CDR3 reads TGCGCCAGCAGCGCAACAGGGGGCGGAATTGAAAAACTGTTTTTT. This gives the protein CASSATGGGIEKLFF.

The rearrangement links TRBV29-1 to TRBJ2-5; D is unresolved. The length of the CDR3 is 14 residues. Between the trimmed V and J ends, which lost 4 bases and 0 bases, there was a span of 12 bases. The germline CDR1 and CDR2 sequences are SQVTM and ANQGSEA. CDR3 DNA: TGCAGCGTTGTAGAGACAAACAACCAAGAGACCCAGTACTTC. Amino acid sequence: CSVVETNNQETQYF.

The CDR3 spells CASNTGTTYNEQFF. The CDR3 DNA reads as TGTGCCAGCAATACCGGGACTACCTACAATGAGCAGTTCTTC. The rearrangement uses TRBV28 and TRBJ2-1; TRBD2 matches 7 bases. This CDR3 comprises 14 residues. With 7 bases clipped from V and 2 bases from J, the junction kept 5 bases outside the gene matches. Germline CDR1 and CDR2: MDHEN and SYDVKM.

This clonotype was picked up a small number of times. This sequence joins TRBV9 and TRBJ1-4; D is perhaps TRBD1 (5 bases). Germline V gene data show CDR1 as SGDLS and CDR2 as YYNGEE. The CDR3 totals 14 residues. V gave up 2 bases and J gave up 6 bases, with 11 bases separating them. CDR3 sequence (DNA): TGTGCCAGCAGCGTGGGGGATTCGTATGAAAAACTGTTTTTT. This codes for CASSVGDSYEKLFF.

CDR3 amino acids: CSANTLSGNTIYF. CDR3 coding DNA: TGCAGTGCTAATACCCTCTCTGGAAACACCATATATTTT. This sequence joins TRBV20-1 and TRBJ1-3; D is unresolved. V was pared by 4 bases and J by 0 bases, with 7 bases between. This CDR3 has 13 residues. Per germline, CDR1 DFQATT and CDR2 SNEGSKA (reference sequence).

The sample holds a few counts of this clonotype. One end of the junction does not line up with germline, which may come from a read error. The V and J genes are TRBV7-7 and TRBJ2-1, with 13 bases identical to TRBD2. Germline CDR1 and CDR2: SSHAT and FNYEAQ (reference sequence). The CDR3 totals 16 residues. The chain's CDR3 is CASSPTSGRAENEQFF. The CDR3 DNA reads as TGTGCTAGCAGCCCTACTAGCGGGAGGGCCGAAAATGAGCAGTTCTTC.

This chain joins TRBV7-9 and TRBJ2-3, with TRBD2 as a possible D gene (6 bases). Trimming pared 0 bases from V and 4 bases from J, leaving 26 bases between. In germline, CDR1 is SEHNR, CDR2 FQNEAQ (reference sequence). The CDR3 loop spans 20 amino acids. The CDR3 sequence: CASSLAPSTRLVRSADTQYF. CDR3 coding DNA: TGTGCCAGCAGCTTAGCACCTTCAACCCGACTAGTCCGGAGCGCAGATACGCAGTATTTT.

In its sample, this clonotype was seen a few times. The rearrangement uses TRBV4-2 and TRBJ2-3; 7 positions match TRBD1. V was pared by 4 bases and J by 0 bases, with 4 bases of the junction left unmatched. From germline, CDR1 is LGHNA and CDR2 YNFKEQ. The CDR3 sequence is 15 residues long. CDR3 nucleotides: TGTGCCAGCAGCCCATCGGACAGGAGCACAGATACGCAGTATTTT. Residues: CASSPSDRSTDTQYF.

The genes are TRBV19 and TRBJ1-5; D call uncertain. Germline CDR1 and CDR2: LNHDA and SQIVND (reference sequence). Trimming stripped 3 bases from V and 0 bases from J, with 9 bases between. CDR3 length: 15 residues. The CDR3 here is CASSMRPVSNQPQHF. CDR3 nucleotides: TGTGCCAGTAGTATGAGGCCGGTTAGCAATCAGCCCCAGCATTTT.

The genes are TRBV7-3 and TRBJ2-3; D gene uncertain. V was pared by 2 bases and J by 4 bases, with 13 bases between. The length of the CDR3 is 15 residues. Germline CDR1 is SGHTA and CDR2 is FQGTGA. In nucleotides, the CDR3 is TGTGCCAGCAGCTTAGAGCACGCCCAGGCAGATACGCAGTATTTT. Protein product: CASSLEHAQADTQYF.

This rearrangement joins TRBV5-1 to TRBJ2-3, with TRBD2 identical over 8 bases. This CDR3 region has 15 residues. In germline, CDR1 is SGHRS, CDR2 YFSETQ. Trimming took 4 bases from V and 5 from J; bases not matched to a gene: 9. The CDR3 sequence: CASSPGTRVVDTQYF. The CDR3 nucleotides read TGCGCCAGCAGCCCCGGGACTAGAGTTGTAGATACGCAGTATTTT.

This clonotype was counted a few times. The V gene is TRBV29-1, the J gene TRBJ2-7, with D perhaps being TRBD1 or TRBD2 (5 bases each). Germline CDR1 reads SQVTM; CDR2 reads ANQGSEA. V was shortened by 5 bases and J by 5 bases, with 13 bases between the two germline ends. CDR3 length: 12 amino acids. The CDR3 loop reads CSVRRGPHEQYF. The CDR3 bases are TGCAGCGTTCGACGGGGACCGCACGAGCAGTACTTC.

This clonotype was seen repeatedly, ten times or more. The V call is TRBV5-6, the J call TRBJ2-1; D is perhaps TRBD1 (5 bases). The CDR3 is made up of 19 amino acids. The ends were cut back, 4 bases at V and 3 bases at J, with 26 bases in the middle. CDR1 SGHDT and CDR2 YYEEEE come from the germline V gene. CDR3 bases: TGTGCCAGCAGCGGTTCGACAGAAACTCTGAACTATAACTACAATGAGCAGTTCTTC. Residues: CASSGSTETLNYNYNEQFF.

J is TRBJ2-1 and V is TRBV20-1, with TRBD2 matching over 15 bases. The CDR3 sequence is 14 residues long. V lost 4 bases, J lost 8 bases, and 3 bases stayed unmatched. CDR1 DFQATT and CDR2 SNEGSKA come from the germline V gene (reference sequence). The CDR3 reads CSATGTSGRYEQFF. The CDR3 nucleotides are TGCAGTGCTACCGGGACTAGCGGGAGGTATGAGCAGTTCTTC.

This clonotype was detected only a few times. In nucleotides, the CDR3 is TGTGCCAGCAGCGCGGGCAGGGGAGCTTCCTACGAGCAGTACTTC. This encodes CASSAGRGASYEQYF. The rearrangement uses TRBV7-2 and TRBJ2-7; possible D gene TRBD1, 6 bases. V shed 5 bases and J shed 1 base, with 15 bases lying between them. CDR1 SGHTA and CDR2 FQGNSA come from the germline V gene. The CDR3 runs to 15 residues.

The genes are TRBV20-1 and TRBJ2-1; 11 bases are shared with TRBD2. This CDR3 has 19 residues. Germline V gene data show CDR1 as DFQATT and CDR2 as SNEGSKA (reference sequence). V lost 1 base and J lost 6; bases outside the gene matches: 17. This chain's CDR3 is CSARVPGLGLAATGNEQFF. The CDR3 DNA is TGCAGTGCTAGAGTTCCCGGGTTGGGACTAGCGGCAACGGGCAATGAGCAGTTCTTC.

This clonotype was seen only a few times. At one end the junction does not follow the germline gene, possibly because of a read error. CDR3 DNA: TGTGCCACCGGCAGCCCTGGGGGGGGGATGAATTCACCCCTCCACTTT. Translating it yields CATGSPGGGMNSPLHF. The V call is TRBV15, the J call TRBJ1-6, with a weak D call TRBD1 (5 bases). CDR1 is LNHNV and CDR2 is YYDKDF in the germline V gene (reference sequence). This CDR3 comprises 16 residues.

Notes on this clonotype: At one end the junction does not follow the germline gene, possibly because of a read error. V and J are TRBV20-1 and TRBJ2-4; D is tentatively TRBD1 or TRBD2 (5 bases each). CDR3 length equals 14 residues. In germline, CDR1 is DFQATT, CDR2 SNEGSKA (reference sequence). This CDR3 is CSARGTLAKNIQYF. The CDR3, as DNA: TGCAGTGCCAGAGGGACCTTAGCCAAAAACATTCAGTACTTC.

This chain links TRBV29-1 with TRBJ2-7, with a weak D call TRBD1 (6 bases). V gave up 7 bases and J gave up 6 bases, with 10 bases separating them. Per the germline V gene, CDR1 is SQVTM and CDR2 is ANQGSEA. CDR3 length equals 10 residues. As DNA, the CDR3 is TGCAGCGCAGGGGAAGGCGAGCAGTACTTC. Translation: CSAGEGEQYF.

The chain recombines TRBV6-5 with TRBJ2-1; a weak D match, TRBD1 (5 bases). The CDR3 loop spans 15 amino acids. CDR1 and CDR2 (germline): MNHEY, SVGAGI. V dropped 2 bases and J dropped 7 bases, with 15 bases sitting between them. The DNA for the CDR3 is TGTGCCAGCAGTTACGGGGCCCTTTCCTCAAATGAGCAGTTCTTC. Its protein is CASSYGALSSNEQFF.

V usage is TRBV10-3 and J usage is TRBJ2-1, with D possibly TRBD2 on 6 matching bases. The CDR3 has 15 residues. Germline CDR1 and CDR2: ENHRY and SYGVKD. Deletions cut 7 bases from V and 4 bases from J, with 17 bases between. This CDR3 is CAITERAGAYNEQFF. As DNA, the CDR3 is TGTGCCATCACCGAACGAGCGGGTGCGTACAATGAGCAGTTCTTC.

In this sample, this clonotype turned up a few times. CDR3 coding DNA: TGTGCCACCAGTCCAAGCGGAGGGAACAATGAGCAGTTCTTC. Translation gives CATSPSGGNNEQFF. The V gene is TRBV15, the J gene TRBJ2-1; a possible D gene is TRBD2 (6 bases). The germline V and J ends were trimmed by 6 bases and 5 bases, with 14 bases remaining between them. This CDR3 has 14 amino acids. The germline V gene encodes CDR1 LNHNV and CDR2 YYDKDF (reference sequence).